This entry describes one T cell receptor (beta chain). This sample is part of a study of Ad26.COV2.S vaccination and SARS-CoV-2 variants. About the study: Once, or twice with 56 days between doses, Ad26.COV2.S was given intramuscularly.

Deletions cut 1 base from V and 4 bases from J, with 19 bases between. The germline V gene has CDR1 SGHTA and CDR2 FQGNSA. The length of the CDR3 is 18 residues. Data came from immunoSEQ multiplex PCR; TCRdb stores just in-frame clones and leaves some out. The sample shows 380,000 or so clones, under 90% of them seen only once. The treatment was: about 20 received Ad26.COV2.S at low or high dose, single or two shots; roughly 5 received placebo; per-sample allocation not given. Samples were taken on day 63 after the first vaccine or placebo injection. The source is a person aged 18-60 years who received the Ad26.COV2.S COVID-19 vaccine or a placebo. The sequencing here drew on peripheral blood, taken in a trial of Ad26.COV2.S vaccine versus placebo. The chain is built from TRBV7-2 and TRBJ2-2; possibly TRBD1 or TRBD2 for D (5 bases each). The chain's CDR3 is CASSLDAARTGPTGELFF. The DNA for the CDR3 is TGTGCCAGCAGCTTAGACGCCGCGCGGACGGGGCCCACCGGGGAGCTGTTTTTT.